This TCR beta chain was identified during a study of T cell repertoires and HLA-DP antigens. Study in general: Pre-culture CD4+ samples used 1,200 ng DNA versus 200 to 250 ng for CD137+CD4+ sorts.

Germline values: CDR1 SGHNT, CDR2 YENEEA. CDR3 length equals 14 residues. V dropped 4 bases and J dropped 5 bases, with 12 bases sitting between them. A note on this clone: Its antigen is as yet unknown.

Whole-study results and caveats: Against one allele, clones undetected before culture averaged about 35%; against the other, 50.6%. Naive and memory CD4+ cells were analysed together, not apart.

Some clones are missing from TCRdb's copy, which holds only in-frame ones; the method was immunoSEQ multiplex PCR. The profile shows about 120,000 clones, around 92% of them singletons. The TCR sequence derives from a woman aged 18-30 years in good health and CMV-seronegative. The chain couples TRBV11-3 to TRBJ2-1; D may be TRBD1 or TRBD2 (5 bases each). Sequences were obtained from CD4+ T cells from PBMCs. This chain's CDR3 is CASSWGWGNNEQFF. The CDR3 bases are TGTGCCAGCAGCTGGGGGTGGGGAAACAATGAGCAGTTCTTC. The full variable domain, rest sourced from reference TRBV11-3 and TRBJ2-1, is EAGVVQSPRYKIIEKKQPVAFWCNPISGHNTLYWYLQNLGQGPELLIRYENEEAVDDSQLPKDRFSAERLKGVDSTLKIQPAELGDSAVYLCASSWGWGNNEQFFGPGTRLTVL.